This record concerns one T cell receptor (beta chain) sequence. V was clipped by 11 bases and J by 5 bases, with 19 bases between them. From germline, CDR1 is SGHNT and CDR2 YENEEA. This CDR3 contains 14 residues. Participant-given clinical history determined each cohort assignment. This specimen comes from a study of blood T cell repertoires in COVID-19. Study background: From the United States, Italy and Spain came samples of acute and convalescent COVID-19. Nucleic acid was either cDNA or gDNA, and it came from T cells, B-cell-depleted T cells, or PBMCs.

In the study's own analysis: Estimates of nucleated cell counts were drawn from the amplification of reference gene primers. Clones were read by immunoSEQ multiplex PCR, and TCRdb kept only the in-frame ones, dropping some. The V and J calls and clone size come from that table; D and trimming were worked out from the DNA. The sample has about 160,000 clones, 81% seen once. Input material: PBMCs or T cells enriched from blood (not recorded which). The TCR originated in a woman aged 40-49 years with acute COVID-19. The chain joins TRBV11-3 to TRBJ2-1; D may be TRBD1 (6 bases). The CDR3, as DNA: TGTGCCGGAAGCATCCTAAGGGGGAACAATGAGCAGTTCTTC. It specifies CAGSILRGNNEQFF.